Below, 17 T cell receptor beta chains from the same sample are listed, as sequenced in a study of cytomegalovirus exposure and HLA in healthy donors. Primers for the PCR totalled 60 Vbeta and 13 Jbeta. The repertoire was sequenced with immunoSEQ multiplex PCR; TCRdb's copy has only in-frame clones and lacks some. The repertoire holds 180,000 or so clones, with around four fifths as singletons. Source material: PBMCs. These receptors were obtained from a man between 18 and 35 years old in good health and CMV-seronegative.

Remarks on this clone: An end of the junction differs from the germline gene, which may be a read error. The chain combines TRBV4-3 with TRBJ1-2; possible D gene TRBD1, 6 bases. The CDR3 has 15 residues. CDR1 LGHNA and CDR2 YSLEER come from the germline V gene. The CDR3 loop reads CASSQDKAPGDGYPF. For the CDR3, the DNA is TGCGCCAGCAGCCAAGATAAGGCTCCAGGGGATGGCTACCCCTTC.

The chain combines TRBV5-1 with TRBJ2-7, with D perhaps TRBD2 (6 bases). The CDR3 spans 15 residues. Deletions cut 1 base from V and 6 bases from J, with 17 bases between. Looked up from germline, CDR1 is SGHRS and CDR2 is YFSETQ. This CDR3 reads CASSLQTTTGSEQYF. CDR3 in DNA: TGCGCCAGCAGCTTGCAAACCACGACCGGGAGCGAGCAGTACTTC.

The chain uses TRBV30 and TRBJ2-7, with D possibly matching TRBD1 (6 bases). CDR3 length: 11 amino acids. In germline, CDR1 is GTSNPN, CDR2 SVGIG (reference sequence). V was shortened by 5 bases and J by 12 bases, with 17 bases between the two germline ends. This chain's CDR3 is CAWGGGFGTYF. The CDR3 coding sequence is TGTGCCTGGGGGGGCGGTTTTGGCACGTACTTC.

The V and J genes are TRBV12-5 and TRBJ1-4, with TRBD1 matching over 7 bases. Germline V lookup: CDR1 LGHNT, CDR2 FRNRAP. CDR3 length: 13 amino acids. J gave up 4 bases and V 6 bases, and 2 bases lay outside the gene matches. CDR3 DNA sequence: TGTGCTAGTGGCTGGGACAGTAATGAAAAACTGTTTTTT. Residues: CASGWDSNEKLFF.

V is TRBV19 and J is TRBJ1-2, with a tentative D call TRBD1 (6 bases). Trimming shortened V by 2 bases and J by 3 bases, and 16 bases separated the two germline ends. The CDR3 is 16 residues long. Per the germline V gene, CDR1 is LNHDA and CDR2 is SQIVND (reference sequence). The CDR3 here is CASSIRTTGPYYGYTF. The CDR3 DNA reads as TGTGCCAGTAGTATAAGGACGACAGGCCCCTACTATGGCTACACCTTC.

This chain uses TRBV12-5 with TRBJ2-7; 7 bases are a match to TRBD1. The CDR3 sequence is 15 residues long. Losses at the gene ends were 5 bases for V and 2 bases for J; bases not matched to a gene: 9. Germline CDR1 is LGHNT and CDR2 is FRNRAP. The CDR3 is CASGPTGAHAYEQYF. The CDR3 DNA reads TGTGCTAGTGGTCCTACAGGGGCCCACGCCTACGAGCAGTACTTC.

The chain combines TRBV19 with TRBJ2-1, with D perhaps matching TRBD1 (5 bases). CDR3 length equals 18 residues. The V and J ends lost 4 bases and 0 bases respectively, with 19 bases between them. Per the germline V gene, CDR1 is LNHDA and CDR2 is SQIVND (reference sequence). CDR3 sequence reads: CASSTFISSGYSYNEQFF. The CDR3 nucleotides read TGTGCCAGTAGTACGTTTATCTCATCAGGGTACTCCTACAATGAGCAGTTCTTC.

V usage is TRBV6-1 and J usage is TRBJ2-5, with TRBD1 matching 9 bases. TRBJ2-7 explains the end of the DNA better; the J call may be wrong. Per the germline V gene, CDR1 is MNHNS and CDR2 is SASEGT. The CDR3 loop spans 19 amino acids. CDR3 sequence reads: CASSEFPTGTGSTPREQYF. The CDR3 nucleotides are TGTGCCAGCAGTGAATTTCCTACCGGGACAGGGAGCACACCGCGCGAGCAGTACTTC.

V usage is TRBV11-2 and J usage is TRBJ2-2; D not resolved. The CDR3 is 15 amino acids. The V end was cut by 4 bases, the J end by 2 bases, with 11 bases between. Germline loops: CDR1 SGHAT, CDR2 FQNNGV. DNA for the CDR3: TGTGCCAGCAGCTCCCGACACACTAACACCGGGGAGCTGTTTTTT. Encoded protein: CASSSRHTNTGELFF.

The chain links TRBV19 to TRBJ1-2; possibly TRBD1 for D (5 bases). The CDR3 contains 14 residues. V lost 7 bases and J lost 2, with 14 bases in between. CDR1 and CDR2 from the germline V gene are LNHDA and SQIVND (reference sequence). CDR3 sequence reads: CASTPGPRNYGYTF. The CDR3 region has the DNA TGTGCCAGTACCCCAGGGCCTAGGAACTATGGCTACACCTTC.

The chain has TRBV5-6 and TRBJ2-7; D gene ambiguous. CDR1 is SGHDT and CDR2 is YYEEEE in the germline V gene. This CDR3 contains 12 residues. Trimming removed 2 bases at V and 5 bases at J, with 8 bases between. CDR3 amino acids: CASSFPLHEQYF. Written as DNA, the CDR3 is TGTGCCAGCAGCTTCCCCCTTCACGAGCAGTACTTC.

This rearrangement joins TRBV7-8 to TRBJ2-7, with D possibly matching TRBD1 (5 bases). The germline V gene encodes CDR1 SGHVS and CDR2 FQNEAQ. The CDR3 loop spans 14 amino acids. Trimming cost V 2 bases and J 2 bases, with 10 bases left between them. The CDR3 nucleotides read TGTGCCAGCAGCTTAAACAGGAGCCCCTACGAGCAGTACTTC. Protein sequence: CASSLNRSPYEQYF. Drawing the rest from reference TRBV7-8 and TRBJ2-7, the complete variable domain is GAGVSQSPRYKVAKRGQDVALRCDPISGHVSLFWYQQALGQGPEFLTYFQNEAQLDKSGLPSDRFFAERPEGSVSTLKIQRTQQEDSAVYLCASSLNRSPYEQYFGPGTRLTVT.

The CDR3 sequence: CASSLYADRAGGYTF. The CDR3 region has the DNA TGTGCCAGCAGCTTATATGCGGACAGGGCCGGAGGCTACACCTTC. The V gene is TRBV7-9, the J gene TRBJ1-2; TRBD1 matches at 8 bases. V shed 2 bases, J shed 8 bases, and the junction held 10 bases outside the gene matches. The CDR3 is 15 amino acids. CDR1 SEHNR and CDR2 FQNEAQ come from the germline V gene (reference sequence).

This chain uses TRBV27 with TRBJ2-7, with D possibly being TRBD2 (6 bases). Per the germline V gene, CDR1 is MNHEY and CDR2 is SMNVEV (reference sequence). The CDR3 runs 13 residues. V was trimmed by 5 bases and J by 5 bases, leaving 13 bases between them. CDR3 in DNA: TGTGCCAGCAGTCCAACTAGCAGAGACGAGCAGTACTTC. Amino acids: CASSPTSRDEQYF.

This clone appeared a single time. In nucleotides, the CDR3 is TGTGCCAGTAGTATTGGTCCCGGTAGCTCTGGAAACACCATATATTTT. Translating gives CASSIGPGSSGNTIYF. The rearrangement uses TRBV19 and TRBJ1-3; D is undetermined. Deletions cut 3 bases from V and 0 bases from J, with 12 bases between. Germline lookup yields CDR1 LNHDA and CDR2 SQIVND (reference sequence). This CDR3 has 16 amino acids.

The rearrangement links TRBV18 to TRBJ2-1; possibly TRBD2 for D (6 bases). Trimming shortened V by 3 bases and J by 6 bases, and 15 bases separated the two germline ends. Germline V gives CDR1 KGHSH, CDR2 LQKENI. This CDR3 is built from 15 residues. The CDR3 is CASSPEGLPTNEQFF. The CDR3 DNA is TGTGCCAGCTCACCGGAGGGACTGCCAACCAATGAGCAGTTCTTC.

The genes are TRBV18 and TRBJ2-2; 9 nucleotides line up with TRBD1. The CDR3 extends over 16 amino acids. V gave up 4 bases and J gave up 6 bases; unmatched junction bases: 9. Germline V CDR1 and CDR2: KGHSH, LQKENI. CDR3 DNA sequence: TGTGCCAGCTCACGAAGAGTACAGGGGGCCCCCGGGGAGCTGTTTTTT. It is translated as CASSRRVQGAPGELFF.